This is a list of T cell receptor beta chains from one sample in a study of T cells in Graves' hyperthyroidism and ophthalmopathy. TCRdb reprocessed the multiplex PCR reads with MiXCR, giving one entry per CDR3 protein. Of 350,000 to 400,000 distinct CDR3 sequences detected, 11% to 15% appear once; the ten largest clones hold 11%. The specimen was blood. The receptors were sampled from a woman aged 55-69 years with Graves' hyperthyroidism. CDR3s include the opening cysteine and the closing phenylalanine or tryptophan. A D gene is named only where the DNA matches it firmly. Clone size is stated in some rows and not others, as once, few, many or a class when expanded.

d_call | j_call | v_call | clone_size | cdr3_nt | cdr3_aa
- | TRBJ2-3 | TRBV29-1 | many | TGCAGCGTTGTAGATAGCGGTAGCACAGATACGCAGTATTTT | CSVVDSGSTDTQYF
TRBD1 | TRBJ2-7 | TRBV24-1 | - | TGTGCTACGCCCAGACCGCAGGACAGGGGGGCCGTGCAGTACTTC | CATPRPQDRGAVQYF
- | TRBJ2-1 | TRBV5-1 | - | TGCGCCAGCAGCGTGAACTCGGGGACAATGAGTGAGCAGTTCTTC | CASSVNSGTMSEQFF
- | TRBJ2-3 | TRBV18 | many | TGTGCCAGCTCACCAGGACGGGAGACGACAGATACGCAGTATTTT | CASSPGRETTDTQYF
TRBD2 | TRBJ2-1 | TRBV12-3/TRBV12-4 | many | TGTGCCAGCAGTTTACTGGCGGGAGGGCATCGTGAGCAGTTCTTC | CASSLLAGGHREQFF
TRBD2 | TRBJ2-3 | TRBV19 | few | TGTGCCATCGCGCGGGAGTGGTCAGATACGCAGTATTTT | CAIAREWSDTQYF
- | TRBJ2-6 | TRBV18 | many | TGTGCCAGCTCACCACCGTCCTACTCTGGGGCCAACGTCCTGACTTTC | CASSPPSYSGANVLTF
- | TRBJ1-1 | TRBV7-3 | - | TGTGCCAGCAGCCCGACGATTTCAGCGCCGGCTTTCTTT | CASSPTISAPAFF
TRBD2 | TRBJ2-1 | TRBV20-1 | - | TGCAGTGCCAGAACTAGCGTTCTTCTTAATGAGCAGTTCTTC | CSARTSVLLNEQFF
- | TRBJ2-7 | TRBV2 | many | TGTGCCAGCAGTGCCCAGACAGGCGATACCTACGAGCAGTACTTC | CASSAQTGDTYEQYF
- | TRBJ2-3 | TRBV6-5 | many | TGTGCCAGCAGGAGCGAGGACACGCAGTATTTT | CASRSEDTQYF
- | TRBJ2-6 | TRBV5-1 | - | TGCGCCAGCAGCTTGGGGGCTGACTCTGGGGCCAACGTCCTGACTTTC | CASSLGADSGANVLTF
TRBD2 | TRBJ2-7 | TRBV27 | many | TGTGCCAGCACCGCTAGCGGGAGTAGGGCCTACGAGCAGTACTTC | CASTASGSRAYEQYF
- | TRBJ2-5 | TRBV13 | many | TGTGCCAGCAGCTTAGCCGCTGTGCAGGCGGTAGAAGAGACCCAGTACTTC | CASSLAAVQAVEETQYF
- | TRBJ2-3 | TRBV29-1 | many | TGCAGCGTTGCTCCCCCGAGTAGCACAGATACGCAGTATTTT | CSVAPPSSTDTQYF
- | TRBJ2-2 | TRBV2 | many | TGTGCCAGCAGTGAGGGAATCGGGGAGCTGTTTTTT | CASSEGIGELFF
- | TRBJ1-1 | TRBV5-1 | many | TGCGCCAGCAGTATAGCGACCGTGAACACTGAAGCTTTCTTT | CASSIATVNTEAFF